The T cell receptor delta chain under discussion was sequenced for a study of delta chains in infants with herpesvirus infections (dated 2023 in TCRdb). For the study in its entirety: From birth, the study prospectively followed a Ugandan infant birth cohort to characterize gammadelta T cell responses to primary cytomegalovirus (CMV) infection. The previously published Belgian fetal and cord blood gammadelta TCR data were not generated in this cohort and were added only for comparison. gammadelta TCRs were sequenced from PBMC of 18 CMV-infected infants (one congenitally infected) and about eight CMV-uninfected infants with enough sample available. In infants who were infected with CMV after birth, the study searched for a public fetal Vdelta1/Vgamma8 gammadelta TCR clonotype. Infant blood samples fell into approximate age groups of 1.5, 4, 8 and 12 months. Study-level results and caveats: In CMV-uninfected infants, the public clonotype might still exist at levels below the detection limit. A small sample size and the lack of race- or environment-matched controls were noted by the authors, because CMV is acquired by nearly all Ugandans before adulthood. Public-clonotype frequency among Vdelta1 cells appeared to be inversely correlated with age at infection and was observed to decay rapidly, seemingly without persisting beyond 2 to 3 months. The public clonotype was found only at the first time point after infection and was absent in uninfected infants and in those infected after 120 days. The public Vdelta1 clonotype appeared in about 20% of the 18 CMV-infected infants: three infected postnatally before 120 days of age, plus the congenitally infected infant.

A few counts support this clone. What antigen it recognizes has not been identified. No much larger clone exists at a distance of one base, and base qualities are not known. Including the terminal cysteine and phenylalanine, the CDR3 comprises 16 residues. Just the 48-base CDR3 DNA is kept, in frame starting at base 1. Via the germline V gene, CDR1 is GEAIGNYY and CDR2 EKD. V has 3 bases trimmed and J has 0 bases trimmed; junction bases matching no gene number 3. In Kampala, Uganda, pregnant women receiving prenatal care were recruited and their infants were enrolled, and documentation of maternal HIV status was required. Home visits to families took place weekly, and collection of infant clinical information, oral swabs and peripheral blood began at 6 weeks of age and was repeated every 4 months after that. Blood was drawn into heparin tubes, and PBMC were isolated via Ficoll-Paque density gradient centrifugation and then cryopreserved.

The method behind the library was RT-PCR. TCR cDNA was generated by reverse transcription of PBMC RNA with SuperScript II and gamma-chain- and delta-chain-specific primers. Purification of cDNA was performed with AMPure XP beads, after which the cDNA was amplified and indexed with Illumina adapters by means of the Nextera XT Index Kit. gammadelta TCR libraries were sequenced on an Illumina MiSeq with a V2 300-cycle kit. From the authors' description of their analysis: Using MiXCR v2.1.12, CDR3 sequences were assembled, and reads were mapped onto D, J and V genes obtained from GenBank. VDJtools v1.2.1 was used to analyze the repertoires of the CDR3 clonotypes. For TCRdb, the public reads were processed anew by CATT, and duplicate DNA sequences were folded into one row. V and J calls and clone size were set by TCRdb, not the authors. This sample has over a thousand delta-chain clones in its table, and less than 35% of those were observed once. About 9.8% of the sample is taken by the ten largest.

The TCR originated in a human donor who was a Ugandan infant, either HIV-exposed or HIV-unexposed (not recorded which). The source was peripheral blood, collected at time point 1 of longitudinal follow-up. This sequence uses TRDV2 and TRDJ1; a stretch of 13 junction bases matches TRDD3. The sequence in DNA is TGTGCCTGTGACGTACTGGGGGATACGCACACCGATAAACTCATCTTT. Translated, this is CACDVLGDTHTDKLIF.